Here is one T cell receptor (beta chain) with its context. The antigen it recognizes is unknown. No much larger clone is present one base from it, and per-base qualities are unavailable. The source of the sample is a study of blood T cells in healthy people across ages (dated by TCRdb to about 2015). Regarding the complete study: In model experiments, template switching captured about one uniquely barcoded TCR beta cDNA molecule for every two T cells. To track age-related changes in TCR beta repertoire diversity, the study relied on deep sequencing normalized with unique cDNA molecular identifiers. Four age groups were formed from the donors: young (average roughly 15 years), middle-aged (less than 40), aged (around 68) and long-lived (about 80). Using the same blood draw, the study looked at two additional independent replicas of 1 million unique cDNA reads for two donors, one aged 18 to 30 and the other aged 80 or older. Donors of different ages were randomly distributed across sequencing lanes to avoid experimental bias. Broad study findings and their caveats: Since profiling was done on bulk unsorted PBMCs, naive and antigen-experienced compartments could not be conclusively compared. The long-lived group showed more naive CD4+ T cells, fewer expanded clones and increased TCR diversity than the aged group, suggesting age selection. Because donor CMV infection status was unknown, age-related changes in expanded clonotypes were potentially confounded. As age increased, observed TCR beta diversity per million T cells dropped in a roughly linear way, and a significant reduction was already evident by age 40. Estimates of total diversity from one million sequenced T cells were regarded as lower bounds and underestimates. A strong correlation was found between observed TCR beta diversity and the percentage of naive T cells measured by flow cytometry.

There are 14 amino acids in the CDR3, from cysteine to phenylalanine inclusive. Only CDR3 DNA remains: 42 bases, in frame from the first base. The 39 donors, aged roughly 6 to 100 years, were systemically healthy Caucasian individuals from Russia. Approximately 9 milliliters of peripheral blood were collected from each donor into EDTA-treated Vacutainer tubes. PBMCs were isolated by Ficoll-Paque density-gradient centrifugation, with at least 7 million obtained per sample. Total RNA was extracted from PBMCs with Trizol reagent, with at least 5 micrograms obtained per sample. Naive CD45RAhigh/CD27high T cell percentages were measured by flow cytometry on a PBMC aliquot from every donor. Receptor amplification or capture employed 5' RACE. The instrument given in TCRdb is Illumina HiSeq 2500. A second PCR of roughly 6 to 12 cycles was performed with a sample-barcoded 5' primer and a J-beta primer mix. Each TCR beta cDNA molecule received a unique molecular identifier from a template-switch 5' adaptor carrying 12 random nucleotides. At least 2.5 million CDR3-containing paired-end reads were obtained from each sample. The Mint cDNA synthesis kit, primed by a TRBC-specific oligonucleotide, was used to synthesize first-strand cDNA from all RNA. All cDNA was treated with uracil-DNA glycosylase and then went through a first 18-cycle PCR with the universal primers M1SS and BC2_uni_R. The authors processed their data as follows. For normalization, 1 million high-quality reads were randomly selected from each sample, with every read carrying a distinct molecular identifier. Instead of being binned into consensus sequences, reads that shared molecular identifiers were thrown out. MiTCR, set to a Q25 quality threshold and the strictest error-elimination algorithm, was used for CDR3 identification, clonotype clustering and error correction. A nonparametric unseen species model with Euler transformation was used to estimate lower-bound total TCR beta diversity. TCRdb redid the processing of the public reads, applying fastp at Q25 and MiXCR, and retained in-frame beta chains. Duplicate CDR3 protein sequences are folded into a single record with the most common DNA and genes. The V and J calls shown here were made by TCRdb, not taken from the authors' results. In this sample the table shows over 700,000 distinct CDR3 sequences, 53% of which occur a single time. About 38% of the sample is held by the ten biggest clonotypes.

The sequenced material came from blood. The clonotype was recovered from a man older than 75 in good health. The chain employs TRBV21-1 and TRBJ1-5. TRBV21-1 is classified as a pseudogene. The DNA sequence reads TGTGCCAGCAGCAGCTGGGTTTTGTCGCAGCCCCAGCATTTT. This encodes CASSSWVLSQPQHF.